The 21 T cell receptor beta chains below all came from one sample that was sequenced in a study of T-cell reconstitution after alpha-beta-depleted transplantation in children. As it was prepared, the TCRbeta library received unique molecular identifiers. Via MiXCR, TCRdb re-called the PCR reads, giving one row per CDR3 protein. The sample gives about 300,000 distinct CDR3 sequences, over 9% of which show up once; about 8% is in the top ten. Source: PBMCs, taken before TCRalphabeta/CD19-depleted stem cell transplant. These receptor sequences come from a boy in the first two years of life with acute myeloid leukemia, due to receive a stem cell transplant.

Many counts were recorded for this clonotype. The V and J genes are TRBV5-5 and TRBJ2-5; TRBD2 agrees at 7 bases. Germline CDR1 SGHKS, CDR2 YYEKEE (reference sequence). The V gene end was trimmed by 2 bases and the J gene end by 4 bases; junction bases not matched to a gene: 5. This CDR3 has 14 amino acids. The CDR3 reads CASSLNGGRETQYF. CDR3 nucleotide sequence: TGTGCCAGCAGCTTAAACGGCGGGAGAGAGACCCAGTACTTC.

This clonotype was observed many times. The CDR3 DNA follows: TGCAGTGCTAGAGTGCGGACTAGCGGGGCCTACAATGAGCAGTTCTTC. It is translated as CSARVRTSGAYNEQFF. The V gene is TRBV20-1, the J gene TRBJ2-1, with 12 nucleotides matching TRBD2. This CDR3 comprises 16 residues. Germline V gene lookup returns CDR1 DFQATT and CDR2 SNEGSKA (reference sequence). J was trimmed by 2 bases and V by 1 base; bases with no gene match: 3.

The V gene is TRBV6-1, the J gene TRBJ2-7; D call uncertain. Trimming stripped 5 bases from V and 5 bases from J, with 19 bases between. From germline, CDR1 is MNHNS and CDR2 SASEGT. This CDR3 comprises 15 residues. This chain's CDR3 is CASSRQANPIHEQYF. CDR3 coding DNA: TGTGCCAGCAGTCGCCAGGCTAACCCAATTCACGAGCAGTACTTC.

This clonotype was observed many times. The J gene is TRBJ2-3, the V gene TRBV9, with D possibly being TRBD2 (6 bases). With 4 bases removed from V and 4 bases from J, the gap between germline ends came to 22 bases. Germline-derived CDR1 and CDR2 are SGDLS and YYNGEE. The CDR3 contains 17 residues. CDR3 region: CASSSPFQASEADTQYF. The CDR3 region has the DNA TGTGCCAGCAGCTCTCCTTTTCAGGCTAGCGAGGCAGATACGCAGTATTTT.

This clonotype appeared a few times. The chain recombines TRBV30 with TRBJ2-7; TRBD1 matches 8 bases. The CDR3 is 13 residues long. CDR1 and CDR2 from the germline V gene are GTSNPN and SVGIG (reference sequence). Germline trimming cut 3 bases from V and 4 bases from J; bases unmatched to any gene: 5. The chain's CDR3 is CAWRTGDPYEQYF. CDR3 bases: TGTGCCTGGAGGACAGGGGACCCTTACGAGCAGTACTTC.

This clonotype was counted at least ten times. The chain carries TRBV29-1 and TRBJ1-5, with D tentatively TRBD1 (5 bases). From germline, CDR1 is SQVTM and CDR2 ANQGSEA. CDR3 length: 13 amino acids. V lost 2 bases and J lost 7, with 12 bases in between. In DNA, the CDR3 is TGCAGCGTTGAAACGACGCCAGGGCAGCCCCAGCATTTT. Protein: CSVETTPGQPQHF.

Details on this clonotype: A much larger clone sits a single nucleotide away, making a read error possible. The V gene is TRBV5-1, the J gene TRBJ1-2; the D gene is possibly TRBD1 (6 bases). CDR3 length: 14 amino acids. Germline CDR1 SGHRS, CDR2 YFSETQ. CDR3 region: CAGSLQGAMDGYTF. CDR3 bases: TGCGCCGGCAGCTTACAGGGAGCGATGGATGGCTACACCTTC.

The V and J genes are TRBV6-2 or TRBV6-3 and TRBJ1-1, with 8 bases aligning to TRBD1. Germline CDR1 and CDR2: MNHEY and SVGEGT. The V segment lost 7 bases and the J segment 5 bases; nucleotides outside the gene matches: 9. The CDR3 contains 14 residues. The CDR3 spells CASTYGQGGTEAFF. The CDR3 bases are TGTGCCAGCACCTATGGACAGGGTGGGACTGAAGCTTTCTTT.

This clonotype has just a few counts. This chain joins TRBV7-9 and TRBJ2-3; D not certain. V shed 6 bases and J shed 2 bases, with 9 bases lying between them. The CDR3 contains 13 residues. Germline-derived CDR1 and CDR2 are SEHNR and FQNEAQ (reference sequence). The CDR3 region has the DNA TGTGCCAGCAGTCGGGTCCTCACAGATACGCAGTATTTT. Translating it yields CASSRVLTDTQYF.

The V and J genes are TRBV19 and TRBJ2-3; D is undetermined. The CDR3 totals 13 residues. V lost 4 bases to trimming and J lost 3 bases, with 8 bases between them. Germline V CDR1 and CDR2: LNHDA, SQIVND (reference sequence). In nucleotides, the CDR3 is TGTGCCAGTAGTAGACTTGGGACAGATACGCAGTATTTT. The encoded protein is CASSRLGTDTQYF. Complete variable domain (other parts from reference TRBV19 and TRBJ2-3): DGGITQSPKYLFRKEGQNVTLSCEQNLNHDAMYWYRQDPGQGLRLIYYSQIVNDFQKGDIAEGYSVSREKKESFPLTVTSAQKNPTAFYLCASSRLGTDTQYFGPGTRLTVL.

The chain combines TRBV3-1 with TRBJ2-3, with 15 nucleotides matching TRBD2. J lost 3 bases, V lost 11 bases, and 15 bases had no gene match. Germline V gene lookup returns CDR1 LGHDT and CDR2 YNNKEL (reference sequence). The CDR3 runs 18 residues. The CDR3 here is CASTQELGLAGGTDTQYF. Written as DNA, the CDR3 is TGTGCCTCCACCCAAGAGCTGGGACTAGCGGGGGGAACAGATACGCAGTATTTT.

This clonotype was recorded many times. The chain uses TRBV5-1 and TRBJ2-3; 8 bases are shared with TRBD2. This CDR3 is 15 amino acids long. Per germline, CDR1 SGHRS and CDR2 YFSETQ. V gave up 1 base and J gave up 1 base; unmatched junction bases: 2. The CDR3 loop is CASSLSSGGTDTQYF. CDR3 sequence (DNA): TGCGCCAGCAGCTTGAGTAGCGGGGGCACAGATACGCAGTATTTT.

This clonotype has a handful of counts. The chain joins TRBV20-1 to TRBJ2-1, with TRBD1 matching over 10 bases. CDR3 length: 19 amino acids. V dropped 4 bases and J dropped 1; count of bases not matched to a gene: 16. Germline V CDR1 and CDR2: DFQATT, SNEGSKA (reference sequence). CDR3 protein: CSATPVKGQGSPSYNEQFF. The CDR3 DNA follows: TGCAGTGCTACCCCCGTAAAGGGACAGGGGTCCCCTTCCTACAATGAGCAGTTCTTC.

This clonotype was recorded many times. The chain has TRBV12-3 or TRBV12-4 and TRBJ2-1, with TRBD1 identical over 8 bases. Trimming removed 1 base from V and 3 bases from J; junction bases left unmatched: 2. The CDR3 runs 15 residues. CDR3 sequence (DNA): TGTGCCAGCAGTTTAGAACAGGGGGTCTACAATGAGCAGTTCTTC. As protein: CASSLEQGVYNEQFF.

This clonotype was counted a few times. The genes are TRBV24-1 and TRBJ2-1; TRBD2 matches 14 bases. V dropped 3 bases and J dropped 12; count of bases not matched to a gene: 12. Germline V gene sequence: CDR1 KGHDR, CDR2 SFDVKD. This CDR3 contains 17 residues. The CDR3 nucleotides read TGTGCCACCAGTGATCAGAGAGGGACTAGCGGGAGTGTTGGGCAGTTCTTC. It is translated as CATSDQRGTSGSVGQFF.

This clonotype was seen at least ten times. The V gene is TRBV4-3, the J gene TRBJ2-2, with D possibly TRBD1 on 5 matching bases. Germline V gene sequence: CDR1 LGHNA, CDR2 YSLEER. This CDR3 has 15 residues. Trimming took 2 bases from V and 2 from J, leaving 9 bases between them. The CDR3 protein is CASSQSGFNTGELFF. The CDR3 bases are TGCGCCAGCAGCCAATCAGGGTTTAACACCGGGGAGCTGTTTTTT.

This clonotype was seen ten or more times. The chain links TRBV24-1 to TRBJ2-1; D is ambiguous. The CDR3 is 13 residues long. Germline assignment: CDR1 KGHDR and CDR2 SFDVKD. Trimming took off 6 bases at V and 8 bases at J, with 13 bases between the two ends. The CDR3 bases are TGTGCCACCAGTAGACTTGGAAGGGATGAGCAGTTCTTC. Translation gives CATSRLGRDEQFF.

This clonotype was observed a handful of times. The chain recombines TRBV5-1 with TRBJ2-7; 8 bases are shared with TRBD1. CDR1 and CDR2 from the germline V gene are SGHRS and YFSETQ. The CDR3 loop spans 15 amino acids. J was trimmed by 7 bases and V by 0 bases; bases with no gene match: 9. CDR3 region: CASSLAGTGQGEQYF. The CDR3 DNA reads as TGCGCCAGCAGCTTGGCCGGGACAGGACAGGGAGAGCAGTACTTC.

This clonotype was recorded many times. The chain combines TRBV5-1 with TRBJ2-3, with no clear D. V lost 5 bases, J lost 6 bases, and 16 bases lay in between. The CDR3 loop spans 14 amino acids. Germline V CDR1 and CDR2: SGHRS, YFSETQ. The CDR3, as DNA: TGCGCCAGCAGGGGAATTCCTAAAGCCGATACGCAGTATTTT. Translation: CASRGIPKADTQYF.

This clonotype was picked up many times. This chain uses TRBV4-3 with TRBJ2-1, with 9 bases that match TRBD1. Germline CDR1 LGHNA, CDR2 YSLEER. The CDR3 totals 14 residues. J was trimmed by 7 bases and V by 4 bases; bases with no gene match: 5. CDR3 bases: TGCGCCAGCAGCCGAGGACAGGGGAGAAATGAGCAGTTCTTC. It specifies CASSRGQGRNEQFF.

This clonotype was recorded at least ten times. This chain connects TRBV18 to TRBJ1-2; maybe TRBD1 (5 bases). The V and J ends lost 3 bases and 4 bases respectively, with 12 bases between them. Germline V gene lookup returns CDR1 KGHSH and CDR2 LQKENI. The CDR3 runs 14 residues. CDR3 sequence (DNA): TGTGCCAGCTCACCGCCATTGACAGTCTATGGCTACACCTTC. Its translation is CASSPPLTVYGYTF.